One sample yielded the 29 T cell receptor beta chains listed below, sequenced in a study of T cells in localized non-small cell lung cancer. TCRdb keeps only in-frame clones here, not all; method: immunoSEQ multiplex PCR. The table lists about a thousand clones, around 20% of them singletons, with 11% to 15% in the top ten. The source material was normal lung tissue next to the tumor, sampled before any cancer treatment. The receptors originated from a man between 35 and 75 years old with stage II lung adenocarcinoma.

For the CDR3, the DNA is TGCGCCAGCAGCGGGGGGACAGGGTCCACCGGGGAGCTGTTTTTT. This sequence encodes CASSGGTGSTGELFF. V is TRBV5-1 and J is TRBJ2-2; 9 bases match TRBD1. With 4 bases clipped from V and 4 bases from J, the junction kept 5 bases outside the gene matches. Germline V gene sequence: CDR1 SGHRS, CDR2 YFSETQ. The CDR3 has 15 amino acids.

This clone is judged medium-sized. This chain uses TRBV11-3 with TRBJ1-1; 7 bases align to TRBD1. The germline V gene encodes CDR1 SGHNT and CDR2 YENEEA. The V gene end was trimmed by 7 bases and the J gene end by 4 bases; junction bases not matched to a gene: 9. The CDR3 has 14 residues. The CDR3 spells CASTGQAGSTEAFF. Here the CDR3 DNA reads TGTGCCAGCACCGGACAGGCCGGGAGCACTGAAGCTTTCTTT.

V is TRBV19 and J is TRBJ2-3; 7 positions match TRBD1. This CDR3 has 15 amino acids. V was pared by 6 bases and J by 1 base, with 7 bases of the junction left unmatched. Germline lookup yields CDR1 LNHDA and CDR2 SQIVND (reference sequence). CDR3 in DNA: TGTGCCAGTAGGGACCGACAGGGACGCACAGATACGCAGTATTTT. Translation gives CASRDRQGRTDTQYF.

The chain joins TRBV11-3 to TRBJ1-1; unclear D gene. V was trimmed by 2 bases and J by 3 bases, leaving 10 bases between them. Germline loops: CDR1 SGHNT, CDR2 YENEEA. The CDR3 spans 14 residues. The CDR3 loop is CASSLRWGDTEAFF. DNA of the CDR3: TGTGCCAGCAGCTTACGCTGGGGAGACACTGAAGCTTTCTTT.

This clone was seen more than once but under ten times. The chain carries TRBV11-3 and TRBJ2-3, with 8 bases lining up with TRBD2. The trim removed 2 bases at V and 6 bases at J, leaving 4 bases unmatched. The germline gives CDR1 SGHNT, CDR2 YENEEA. This CDR3 is 14 amino acids long. The CDR3 spells CASSLRSGGDTQYF. The CDR3 coding sequence is TGTGCCAGCAGCTTAAGGAGCGGGGGTGATACGCAGTATTTT.

The chain recombines TRBV25-1 with TRBJ1-1, with D tentatively TRBD1 (5 bases). Germline CDR1 reads MGHDK; CDR2 reads SYGVNS. V lost 4 bases to trimming and J lost 1 base, with 13 bases between them. The CDR3 runs to 15 residues. Here the CDR3 DNA reads TGTGCCAGCAGTGCCGGGGGGAGCCGGAACACTGAAGCTTTCTTT. Residues: CASSAGGSRNTEAFF.

By proportion, this clone is large. V is TRBV11-3 and J is TRBJ2-2; 10 positions agree with TRBD2. The CDR3 totals 14 residues. Germline V gives CDR1 SGHNT, CDR2 YENEEA. V shed 5 bases and J 7 bases; nucleotides not matched to a gene: 4. CDR3 region: CASSPRLAGGELFF. As DNA, the CDR3 is TGTGCCAGCAGCCCGAGACTAGCGGGCGGGGAGCTGTTTTTT.

The chain has TRBV12-2 and TRBJ2-7; whether TRBD1, the table's D call, matches the DNA was not checked. TRBV12-2 is a pseudogene. The CDR3 totals 14 residues. The CDR3 DNA follows: TGTGCCACCGGAATGGGACAGAGTACCTACGAGCAGTACTTC. The encoded protein is CATGMGQSTYEQYF.

This clone was seen more than once but under ten times. The CDR3 DNA sequence: TGCGCCAGCAGCCCCCTGGGGGGGGGTGAGTCCAAAAACATTCAGTACTTC. This codes for CASSPLGGGESKNIQYF. The chain is built from TRBV4-1 and TRBJ2-4; 7 bases agree with TRBD2. Germline CDR1 is MGHRA and CDR2 is YSYEKL. Losses at the gene ends were 4 bases for V and 2 bases for J; bases not matched to a gene: 11. CDR3 size: 17 residues.

This clone counts as large. This chain connects TRBV28 to TRBJ2-7, with D perhaps matching TRBD2 (5 bases). Germline V gene data show CDR1 as MDHEN and CDR2 as SYDVKM. Trimming cost V 4 bases and J 3 bases, with 19 bases left between them. This CDR3 has 16 amino acids. CDR3 coding DNA: TGTGCCAGCAGTTCCGGGAACGATGATGTCTTCTACGAGCAGTACTTC. Translation gives CASSSGNDDVFYEQYF.

The chain employs TRBV6-8 and TRBJ2-1; a possible D gene is TRBD1 (6 bases). This CDR3 contains 14 residues. Per the germline V gene, CDR1 is MNHGY and CDR2 is SAAAGT. V was trimmed by 3 bases and J by 10 bases, leaving 16 bases between them. Written as DNA, the CDR3 is TGTGCCAGCAGTTATAAAGCACAGGGTATCGAGCAGTTCTTC. Its protein is CASSYKAQGIEQFF.

The chain uses TRBV29-1 and TRBJ1-1; TRBD1 might be the D (6 bases). CDR1 is SQVTM and CDR2 is ANQGSEA in the germline V gene. This CDR3 spans 15 amino acids. The V end lost 0 bases, the J end lost 8 bases, and 19 bases lay between the germline ends. The CDR3 DNA reads TGCAGCGTTGAAGACGTGGAAAAGCTGGACAGCGAAGCTTTCTTT. It specifies CSVEDVEKLDSEAFF.

This chain joins TRBV6-8 and TRBJ1-5; no clear D. V dropped 5 bases and J dropped 2 bases, with 7 bases sitting between them. Per the germline V gene, CDR1 is MNHGY and CDR2 is SAAAGT. The CDR3 has 13 residues. The CDR3 loop reads CASSTQGNQPQHF. The CDR3 DNA is TGTGCCAGCAGTACCCAGGGCAATCAGCCCCAGCATTTT.

Relative to its sample, this clone is large. The chain joins TRBV6-8 to TRBJ1-1, with 7 positions matching TRBD1. Germline V lookup: CDR1 MNHGY, CDR2 SAAAGT. This CDR3 spans 15 amino acids. Trimming took 0 bases from V and 2 from J; bases not matched to a gene: 3. The CDR3 bases are TGTGCCAGCAGTTACTCAGGGACAGTCAACACTGAAGCTTTCTTT. This translates into CASSYSGTVNTEAFF.

This clone occurred a few times. The V gene is TRBV7-1, the J gene TRBJ2-1; D remains ambiguous. TRBV7-1 is treated as an ORF (open reading frame) with a function not yet certain. This CDR3 is 13 amino acids long. Trimming took 3 bases from V and 5 from J, leaving 8 bases between them. The CDR3 DNA sequence: TGTGCCAGCAGCTCCATAACCGACAATGAGCAGTTCTTC. Its protein is CASSSITDNEQFF.

The V call is TRBV15, the J call TRBJ2-3; TRBD2 matches at 8 bases. Germline values: CDR1 LNHNV, CDR2 YYDKDF (reference sequence). V dropped 4 bases and J dropped 1; count of bases not matched to a gene: 1. CDR3 length equals 14 residues. CDR3 in DNA: TGTGCCACCAGCACGACTAGCGGCACAGATACGCAGTATTTT. It is translated as CATSTTSGTDTQYF.

This clone was counted between two and nine times. The V gene is TRBV9, the J gene TRBJ1-3; no clear D gene. The CDR3 spans 15 residues. CDR1 is SGDLS, CDR2 YYNGEE, per germline. V shed 0 bases and J shed 1 base, with 8 bases lying between them. Written as DNA, the CDR3 is TGTGCCAGCAGCGTAGCTACCGGTTCTGGAAACACCATATATTTT. As protein: CASSVATGSGNTIYF.

The chain links TRBV7-6 to TRBJ2-7; 10 positions match TRBD1. CDR1 is SGHVS, CDR2 FNYEAQ, per germline. The CDR3 has 14 amino acids. The V and J ends lost 1 base and 6 bases, in that order; junction bases with no gene match: 3. CDR3 sequence reads: CASSLGGTGVEQYF. The CDR3 DNA reads as TGTGCCAGCAGCTTAGGGGGGACAGGGGTCGAGCAGTACTTC.

This clone showed up just once. The CDR3 sequence is CASSIKAGSEKLFF. DNA of the CDR3: TGTGCCAGTAGTATAAAGGCAGGCTCCGAAAAACTGTTTTTT. The chain recombines TRBV19 with TRBJ1-4, with D unresolved. V shed 2 bases and J shed 8 bases, with 12 bases lying between them. Germline values: CDR1 LNHDA, CDR2 SQIVND (reference sequence). The CDR3 spans 14 residues.

By sample fraction, this clone is large (0.1 to 1%). The chain carries TRBV6-8 and TRBJ1-5; 7 bases are a match to TRBD1. The trim removed 6 bases at V and 5 bases at J, leaving 10 bases unmatched. This CDR3 region has 15 residues. Germline lookup yields CDR1 MNHGY and CDR2 SAAAGT. CDR3 sequence reads: CASSARNQGDQPQHF. Written as DNA, the CDR3 is TGTGCCAGCAGCGCCAGGAATCAGGGGGATCAGCCCCAGCATTTT.

A note on this clone: The read stops 1 residue short of the end of the CDR3; the missing end is completed from the germline J gene. The rearrangement links TRBV6-1 to TRBJ2-1, with 8 bases that match TRBD2. J was trimmed by 7 bases and V by 1 base; bases with no gene match: 9. Germline CDR1 reads MNHNS; CDR2 reads SASEGT. CDR3 length equals 16 residues. The CDR3 sequence is CASSEGIGRARNEQFF. The CDR3 DNA, read in part, is TGTGCCAGCAGTGAAGGTATCGGGAGGGCCCGAAATGAGCAGTTC.

The V gene is TRBV6-8, the J gene TRBJ1-1; 8 positions match TRBD1. The germline V gene encodes CDR1 MNHGY and CDR2 SAAAGT. V shed 6 bases, J shed 4 bases, and the junction held 10 bases outside the gene matches. This CDR3 contains 15 residues. DNA of the CDR3: TGTGCCAGCAGAGATACAGGGGGTTGGAGCACTGAAGCTTTCTTT. As protein: CASRDTGGWSTEAFF.

The CDR3 sequence is CASSQSPFPYEQYF. Here the CDR3 DNA reads TGCGCCAGCAGTCAATCTCCATTCCCCTACGAGCAGTACTTC. V is TRBV23-1 and J is TRBJ2-7; the D is unclear. TRBV23-1 carries the ORF label, with uncertain function. Between the trimmed V and J ends, which lost 0 bases and 2 bases, there was a span of 8 bases. The CDR3 runs 14 residues.

This clone was observed a handful of times. This chain joins TRBV10-3 and TRBJ1-2, with D tentatively TRBD1 (6 bases). The germline V gene has CDR1 ENHRY and CDR2 SYGVKD. The CDR3 consists of 13 residues. V lost 4 bases to trimming and J lost 8 bases, with 14 bases between them. CDR3 sequence: CAISGDTAWGYTF. The CDR3 DNA follows: TGTGCCATCAGTGGGGACACCGCGTGGGGCTACACCTTC.

This clone appeared a few times. The J gene is TRBJ2-7, the V gene TRBV11-3; possible D gene TRBD2, 7 bases. This CDR3 contains 14 residues. The germline V and J ends were trimmed by 5 bases and 0 bases, with 11 bases remaining between them. In germline, CDR1 is SGHNT, CDR2 YENEEA. CDR3 nucleotides: TGTGCCAGCAGCAAGGGGGGGTCCTCCTACGAGCAGTACTTC. Translating gives CASSKGGSSYEQYF. Variable domain in full (rest from reference TRBV11-3 and TRBJ2-7): EAGVVQSPRYKIIEKKQPVAFWCNPISGHNTLYWYLQNLGQGPELLIRYENEEAVDDSQLPKDRFSAERLKGVDSTLKIQPAELGDSAVYLCASSKGGSSYEQYFGPGTRLTVT.

By sample share, this clone is large. This rearrangement joins TRBV18 to TRBJ1-3; no clear D. Germline V gene sequence: CDR1 KGHSH, CDR2 LQKENI. Between the trimmed V and J ends, which lost 0 bases and 0 bases, there was a span of 9 bases. The length of the CDR3 is 16 residues. In DNA, the CDR3 is TGTGCCAGCTCACCACCGCAACGGAGCTCTGGAAACACCATATATTTT. Protein product: CASSPPQRSSGNTIYF.

The chain employs TRBV12-5 and TRBJ2-7, with D maybe TRBD2 (5 bases). Per germline, CDR1 LGHNT and CDR2 FRNRAP. The length of the CDR3 is 16 residues. Trimming removed 5 bases from V and 6 bases from J, with 23 bases in between. Here the CDR3 DNA reads TGTGCTAGTGGTCCAGGACTCACTGACCTAGTACGCGAGCAGTACTTC. As protein: CASGPGLTDLVREQYF.

V and J are TRBV30 and TRBJ1-5, with no clear D. Trimming removed 0 bases at V and 8 bases at J, with 14 bases between. The V gene's germline CDR1 is GTSNPN and CDR2 SVGIG (reference sequence). This CDR3 is built from 14 residues. The CDR3 reads CAWSVLGGREPQHF. For the CDR3, the DNA is TGTGCCTGGAGTGTACTCGGAGGGAGGGAGCCCCAGCATTTT.

The rearrangement uses TRBV11-3 and TRBJ2-7; 9 bases align to TRBD2. CDR1 SGHNT and CDR2 YENEEA come from the germline V gene. CDR3 size: 14 residues. With V trimmed by 2 bases and J by 3 bases, 2 bases remained unmatched. Here the CDR3 DNA reads TGTGCCAGCAGCTTAACTAGCGGGTTCTACGAGCAGTACTTC. This translates into CASSLTSGFYEQYF.